One sample yielded the 25 T cell receptor beta chains listed below, sequenced in a study of cytomegalovirus exposure and HLA in healthy donors. PCR involved 60 Vbeta and 13 Jbeta primers. Some clones are missing from TCRdb's copy, which holds only in-frame ones; the method was immunoSEQ multiplex PCR. This table has approximately 100,000 clones, roughly 71% appearing once. Material: PBMCs. The receptors shown here come from a man aged 50-60 years in good health and CMV-seronegative.

This clone was counted once. The chain carries TRBV7-9 and TRBJ1-4, with TRBD1 matching over 8 bases. There are 15 residues in the CDR3. J lost 6 bases, V lost 5 bases, and 8 bases had no gene match. In germline, CDR1 is SEHNR, CDR2 FQNEAQ (reference sequence). The chain's CDR3 is CASSPGGRGHEKLFF. The CDR3 nucleotides are TGTGCCAGCAGCCCCGGGGGCAGGGGGCATGAAAAACTGTTTTTT.

This clone has a handful of counts. The chain joins TRBV15 to TRBJ2-5; 8 nucleotides line up with TRBD1. This CDR3 has 17 amino acids. V dropped 4 bases and J dropped 0; count of bases not matched to a gene: 10. CDR1 is LNHNV and CDR2 is YYDKDF in the germline V gene (reference sequence). CDR3 sequence: CATSKGGAGGNQETQYF. The CDR3 DNA reads as TGTGCCACCAGCAAGGGAGGAGCAGGGGGCAACCAAGAGACCCAGTACTTC.

The V call is TRBV2, the J call TRBJ1-3; TRBD1 matches at 7 bases. J gave up 3 bases and V 5 bases, and 7 bases lay outside the gene matches. Germline V gene data show CDR1 as SNHLY and CDR2 as FYNNEI. The CDR3 has 15 amino acids. CDR3 DNA: TGTGCCAGCAGTCCTACAGGGGCCGATGGAAACACCATATATTTT. Protein: CASSPTGADGNTIYF.

V and J are TRBV7-2 and TRBJ1-3, with D maybe TRBD1 (5 bases). The CDR3 has 14 residues. V was shortened by 1 base and J by 4 bases, with 8 bases between the two germline ends. The germline V gene has CDR1 SGHTA and CDR2 FQGNSA. The chain's CDR3 is CASSLGQGGNTIYF. For the CDR3, the DNA is TGTGCCAGCAGCTTAGGGCAGGGAGGAAACACCATATATTTT.

The J gene is TRBJ1-1, the V gene TRBV19; TRBD1 agrees at 8 bases. V shed 6 bases, J shed 6 bases, and the junction held 3 bases outside the gene matches. Germline-derived CDR1 and CDR2 are LNHDA and SQIVND (reference sequence). CDR3 size: 12 residues. The CDR3 nucleotides are TGTGCCAGTAGACTGGACAGGGCTGAAGCTTTCTTT. Translating gives CASRLDRAEAFF.

As regards this clone: The germline gene is not matched at one end of the junction; a read error may be the cause. CDR3 bases: TGTGCCAGCATCTTAAACCCGGGACAGGGACCCTACGAGCAGTACTTC. This encodes CASILNPGQGPYEQYF. This sequence joins TRBV7-2 and TRBJ2-7; 9 nucleotides agree with TRBD1. The CDR3 length is 16 residues. Germline V gene data show CDR1 as SGHTA and CDR2 as FQGNSA.

This chain links TRBV7-2 with TRBJ2-5; 7 bases are shared with TRBD1. The CDR3 is made up of 14 amino acids. With V trimmed by 3 bases and J by 4 bases, 5 bases remained unmatched. The germline CDR1 and CDR2 sequences are SGHTA and FQGNSA. CDR3 in amino acids: CASSLTGQTETQYF. The DNA of the CDR3 is TGTGCCAGCAGCTTGACGGGACAGACAGAGACCCAGTACTTC.

This chain connects TRBV28 to TRBJ2-1, with 7 bases fitting TRBD2. The germline V gene encodes CDR1 MDHEN and CDR2 SYDVKM. This CDR3 region has 15 residues. With V trimmed by 8 bases and J by 7 bases, 14 bases remained unmatched. CDR3 sequence (DNA): TGTGCCAGCCTCTTACGGGGAGGGCCGGGGAATGAGCAGTTCTTC. Its translation is CASLLRGGPGNEQFF.

J is TRBJ2-7 and V is TRBV7-9; 7 bases map to TRBD2. Germline CDR1 SEHNR, CDR2 FQNEAQ (reference sequence). CDR3 length equals 15 residues. V was pared by 0 bases and J by 1 base, with 3 bases of the junction left unmatched. DNA of the CDR3: TGTGCCAGCAGCTTAGCTGGGGGGGGTTCCTACGAGCAGTACTTC. Protein sequence: CASSLAGGGSYEQYF.

This chain links TRBV27 with TRBJ1-1, with D possibly matching TRBD1 (6 bases). The germline V gene encodes CDR1 MNHEY and CDR2 SMNVEV (reference sequence). The CDR3 covers 14 residues. V was cut by 6 bases and J by 8 bases, with 19 bases left in between. Here the CDR3 reads CASSPSPSGTEAFF. The CDR3 DNA reads TGTGCCAGCAGCCCTTCTCCCTCCGGGACAGAAGCTTTCTTT.

The rearrangement joins TRBV11-2 to TRBJ2-3; D not resolved. Germline lookup yields CDR1 SGHAT and CDR2 FQNNGV. The V end was cut by 0 bases, the J end by 11 bases, with 15 bases between. The CDR3 is 14 amino acids. CDR3 residues: CASSLEAGRVMQYF. CDR3 coding DNA: TGTGCCAGCAGCTTAGAAGCTGGGCGAGTCATGCAGTATTTT.

The gene calls are TRBV9 and TRBJ2-2; TRBD2 matches 10 bases. After removal of 1 base from V and 3 bases from J, the junction contained 0 bases not matched to a gene. The germline gives CDR1 SGDLS, CDR2 YYNGEE. The CDR3 length is 15 residues. CDR3 bases: TGTGCCAGCAGCGTAACTAGCGGGGACACCGGGGAGCTGTTTTTT. Its translation is CASSVTSGDTGELFF.

The V gene is TRBV10-2, the J gene TRBJ1-4; 8 nucleotides align to TRBD1. Looked up from germline, CDR1 is WSHSY and CDR2 is SAAADI. V shed 8 bases and J 0 bases; nucleotides not matched to a gene: 5. CDR3 length: 15 amino acids. The CDR3 bases are TGCGCCAGCCGGCAGGGGGCTGCAACTAATGAAAAACTGTTTTTT. This codes for CASRQGAATNEKLFF.

The chain couples TRBV5-5 to TRBJ1-2; 11 nucleotides agree with TRBD1. With 4 bases clipped from V and 8 bases from J, the junction kept 7 bases outside the gene matches. CDR3 length: 14 amino acids. Germline values: CDR1 SGHKS, CDR2 YYEKEE (reference sequence). The CDR3 reads CASSEGTGGGGYTF. As DNA, the CDR3 is TGTGCCAGCAGCGAAGGGACAGGGGGAGGAGGCTACACCTTC. Drawing the rest from reference TRBV5-5 and TRBJ1-2, the complete variable domain is DAGVTQSPTHLIKTRGQQVTLRCSPISGHKSVSWYQQVLGQGPQFIFQYYEKEERGRGNFPDRFSARQFPNYSSELNVNALLLGDSALYLCASSEGTGGGGYTFGSGTRLTVV.

V is TRBV5-4 and J is TRBJ2-7; 10 bases line up with TRBD1. There are 15 residues in the CDR3. The ends lost 2 bases at V and 7 bases at J; junction bases unmatched: 9. The V gene's germline CDR1 is SGHNT and CDR2 YYREEE (reference sequence). CDR3 sequence: CASSLTGTGAVEQYF. The CDR3 DNA reads TGTGCCAGCAGCTTAACCGGGACAGGGGCCGTAGAGCAGTACTTC.

The gene calls are TRBV6-6 and TRBJ2-1; D not certain. CDR1 MNHNY and CDR2 SVGAGI come from the germline V gene (reference sequence). The CDR3 spans 11 residues. The V gene lost 4 bases and the J gene lost 11 bases, with 9 bases spanning the gap. CDR3 nucleotides: TGTGCCAGCAGTTCGGTAAAGAAGCAGTTCTTC. Protein: CASSSVKKQFF.

V gene TRBV5-1 combines with J gene TRBJ2-3, with TRBD2 matching over 9 bases. The ends lost 3 bases at V and 2 bases at J; junction bases unmatched: 7. Germline V lookup: CDR1 SGHRS, CDR2 YFSETQ. The CDR3 totals 16 residues. CDR3 sequence reads: CASSSASGAFTDTQYF. CDR3 nucleotide sequence: TGCGCCAGCAGCTCGGCTAGCGGGGCTTTCACAGATACGCAGTATTTT.

In DNA, the CDR3 is TGCGCCAGCAGGGGCAGCGGGGGACTATACAATGAGCAGTTCTTC. Protein product: CASRGSGGLYNEQFF. The J gene is TRBJ2-1, the V gene TRBV10-2; 8 positions agree with TRBD2. The germline CDR1 and CDR2 sequences are WSHSY and SAAADI. Unmatched junction bases numbered 8, after V lost 6 bases and J lost 4 bases. This CDR3 spans 15 amino acids.

V usage is TRBV5-4 and J usage is TRBJ1-4; tentatively, D is TRBD1 (6 bases). With 0 bases removed from V and 8 bases from J, the gap between germline ends came to 14 bases. Germline CDR1 and CDR2: SGHNT and YYREEE (reference sequence). The CDR3 spans 15 residues. The CDR3 bases are TGTGCCAGCAGCTTGGAGGGGGGGGCTGGAGAAAAACTGTTTTTT. This gives the protein CASSLEGGAGEKLFF.

The rearrangement joins TRBV5-4 to TRBJ1-3, with D possibly being TRBD1 (6 bases). The germline V gene has CDR1 SGHNT and CDR2 YYREEE (reference sequence). V dropped 0 bases and J dropped 6 bases, with 13 bases sitting between them. The CDR3 sequence is 15 residues long. CDR3 sequence reads: CASSLAAGAANTIYF. The CDR3 nucleotides read TGTGCCAGCAGCTTGGCGGCAGGGGCGGCAAACACCATATATTTT.

This clone was seen a few times. This chain joins TRBV5-4 and TRBJ2-6; possible D gene TRBD2, 6 bases. The germline CDR1 and CDR2 sequences are SGHNT and YYREEE (reference sequence). The CDR3 is 15 residues long. The V end lost 5 bases, the J end lost 4 bases, and 13 bases lay between the germline ends. CDR3 in DNA: TGTGCCAGCAGTCCGGGCGGGACCGGGGCCAACGTCCTGACTTTC. This sequence encodes CASSPGGTGANVLTF.

V and J are TRBV28 and TRBJ1-2, with D possibly matching TRBD1 (5 bases). The CDR3 runs 17 residues. Germline V gene data show CDR1 as MDHEN and CDR2 as SYDVKM. Trimming stripped 7 bases from V and 4 bases from J, with 25 bases between. Written as DNA, the CDR3 is TGTGCCAGCACCACCCTTCTGGGGCTTTTTAGGACCTATGGCTACACCTTC. As protein: CASTTLLGLFRTYGYTF.

This clone was observed a handful of times. Other DNA variants within this sample encode the same CDR3. The V and J genes are TRBV7-9 and TRBJ2-7; D is unclear. The CDR3 is made up of 14 amino acids. Per germline, CDR1 SEHNR and CDR2 FQNEAQ (reference sequence). Trimming cost V 1 base and J 1 base, with 8 bases left between them. CDR3 sequence (DNA): TGTGCCAGCAGCTTAGGGGCAGCTTCCTACGAGCAGTACTTC. Translated, it gives CASSLGAASYEQYF. Based on the CDR3 plus reference TRBV7-9 and TRBJ2-7, the full variable domain is DTGVSQNPRHKITKRGQNVTFRCDPISEHNRLYWYRQTLGQGPEFLTYFQNEAQLEKSRLLSDRFSAERPKGSFSTLEIQRTEQGDSAMYLCASSLGAASYEQYFGPGTRLTVT.

The genes are TRBV6-5 and TRBJ2-7; 7 bases match TRBD1. This CDR3 contains 14 residues. Germline-derived CDR1 and CDR2 are MNHEY and SVGAGI. The V segment lost 2 bases and the J segment 2 bases; nucleotides outside the gene matches: 3. The chain's CDR3 is CASSYRGPTYEQYF. DNA of the CDR3: TGTGCCAGCAGTTACAGGGGGCCCACCTACGAGCAGTACTTC.

The gene calls are TRBV5-4 and TRBJ2-7; 8 bases agree with TRBD1. The CDR3 loop spans 12 amino acids. CDR1 is SGHNT and CDR2 is YYREEE in the germline V gene (reference sequence). V dropped 4 bases and J dropped 6; count of bases not matched to a gene: 3. In DNA, the CDR3 is TGTGCCAGCAGCCCGGACAGGGCCGAGCAGTACTTC. This codes for CASSPDRAEQYF.